The 7 T cell receptor beta chains below come from one sample, sequenced in a study of cytomegalovirus exposure and HLA in healthy donors. Primers included in the PCR were 60 Vbeta and 13 Jbeta primers. Some clones are missing from TCRdb's copy, which holds only in-frame ones; the method was immunoSEQ multiplex PCR. Here the sample spans 250,000 to 350,000 clones, roughly 88% being singletons. The sequenced sample consisted of PBMCs. Source of these receptors: a man aged 40-55 years in good health and CMV-seropositive.

The rearrangement uses TRBV30 and TRBJ2-2, with D perhaps matching TRBD2 (7 bases). Trimming removed 5 bases from V and 0 bases from J, with 13 bases in between. The V gene's germline CDR1 is GTSNPN and CDR2 SVGIG (reference sequence). The CDR3 sequence is 15 residues long. CDR3 residues: CAWGGAGTNTGELFF. The CDR3 bases are TGTGCCTGGGGGGGGGCGGGAACGAACACCGGGGAGCTGTTTTTT.

This CDR3 reads CASSLFGFIMNTEAFF. For the CDR3, the DNA is TGTGCCAGCAGCTTATTCGGGTTTATCATGAACACTGAAGCTTTCTTT. The chain is built from TRBV5-6 and TRBJ1-1; the D is unclear. The CDR3 is 16 residues long. The germline gives CDR1 SGHDT, CDR2 YYEEEE. V lost 2 bases, J lost 0 bases, and 14 bases lay in between.

V and J are TRBV5-6 and TRBJ1-2; D is ambiguous. The CDR3 has 14 residues. Germline V gives CDR1 SGHDT, CDR2 YYEEEE. The V gene lost 2 bases and the J gene lost 3 bases, with 11 bases spanning the gap. The CDR3 nucleotides are TGTGCCAGCAGCTTCAATGACAAGCACTATGGCTACACCTTC. It codes for CASSFNDKHYGYTF.

The count of this clone is one. The chain has TRBV7-2 and TRBJ1-2, with D possibly TRBD1 on 6 matching bases. The V gene lost 1 base and the J gene lost 4 bases, with 13 bases spanning the gap. Germline V gene lookup returns CDR1 SGHTA and CDR2 FQGNSA. The CDR3 is 15 amino acids. For the CDR3, the DNA is TGTGCCAGCAGCTTAGATCAGGGGCGCGCCTATGGCTACACCTTC. This gives the protein CASSLDQGRAYGYTF.

This clone was recorded once. The chain carries TRBV9 and TRBJ2-3, with no clear D. CDR1 SGDLS and CDR2 YYNGEE come from the germline V gene. This CDR3 comprises 14 residues. The germline V and J ends were trimmed by 4 bases and 0 bases, with 9 bases remaining between them. The CDR3 DNA sequence: TGTGCCAGCAGCCCGACTCCTAGCACAGATACGCAGTATTTT. It translates to CASSPTPSTDTQYF.

The genes are TRBV2 and TRBJ1-1; tentatively, D is TRBD1 (6 bases). There are 14 residues in the CDR3. Germline lookup yields CDR1 SNHLY and CDR2 FYNNEI. V was cut by 8 bases and J by 0 bases, with 13 bases left in between. CDR3 sequence: CASGQTEMNTEAFF. CDR3 bases: TGTGCCAGCGGACAGACCGAAATGAACACTGAAGCTTTCTTT.

This clone was counted a few times. The chain joins TRBV27 to TRBJ2-5; D might be TRBD1 (5 bases). The CDR3 spans 15 residues. The ends were cut back, 5 bases at V and 2 bases at J, with 15 bases in the middle. The germline V gene has CDR1 MNHEY and CDR2 SMNVEV (reference sequence). CDR3 bases: TGTGCCAGCAGTAGACGGACAACTTATCAAGAGACCCAGTACTTC. It translates to CASSRRTTYQETQYF.